This record covers a single T cell receptor (beta chain). Antigen unknown. The record originates from a study of cytomegalovirus exposure and HLA in healthy donors. Whole-study context: A preliminary data release comprised 80 million or so unique TCRs obtained from HLA-typed donors.

V was pared by 1 base and J by 7 bases, with 14 bases between. The CDR3 covers 15 residues. CDR1 SGHAT and CDR2 FQNNGV come from the germline V gene. Broader study findings: When analyzed later, a missense DCLRE1C variant was found to be linked to TCR beta V- and J-gene trimming. Researchers left out some V segments, among them TRBV6-2 and TRBV6-3, as indistinguishable.

The study ran its PCR with 60 Vbeta and 13 Jbeta primers. The table came from immunoSEQ multiplex PCR; TCRdb's copy has only in-frame clones and leaves some out. In the table there are under 50,000 clones, approximately 65% of which are singletons. The source material was PBMCs. The TCR originated in a man aged 25-45 years in good health and CMV-seronegative. The chain recombines TRBV11-2 with TRBJ1-5, with D possibly TRBD1 on 6 matching bases. The CDR3 loop reads CASSLVSGVGQPQHF. CDR3 DNA: TGTGCCAGCAGCTTAGTCTCAGGGGTGGGGCAGCCCCAGCATTTT.